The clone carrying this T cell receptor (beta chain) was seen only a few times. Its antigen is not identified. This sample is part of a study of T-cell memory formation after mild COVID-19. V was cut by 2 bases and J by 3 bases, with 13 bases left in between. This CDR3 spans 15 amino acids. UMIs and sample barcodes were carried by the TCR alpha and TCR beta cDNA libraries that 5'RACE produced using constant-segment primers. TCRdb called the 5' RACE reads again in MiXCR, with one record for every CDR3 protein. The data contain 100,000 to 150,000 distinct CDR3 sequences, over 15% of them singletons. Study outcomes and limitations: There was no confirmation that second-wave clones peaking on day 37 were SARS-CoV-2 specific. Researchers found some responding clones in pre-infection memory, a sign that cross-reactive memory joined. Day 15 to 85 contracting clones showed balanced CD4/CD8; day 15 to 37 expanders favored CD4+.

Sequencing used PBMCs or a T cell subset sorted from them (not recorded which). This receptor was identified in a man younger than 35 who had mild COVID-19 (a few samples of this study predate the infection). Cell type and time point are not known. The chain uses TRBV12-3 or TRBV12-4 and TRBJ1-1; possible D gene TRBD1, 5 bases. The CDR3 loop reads CASSLIPGPYTEAFF. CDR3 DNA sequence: TGTGCCAGCAGTTTAATTCCGGGACCCTACACTGAAGCTTTCTTT.